The clone carrying this TCR beta chain was detected many times. The data belong to a study of regulatory T cells in long-lasting Graves disease. The CDR3 runs to 14 residues. Looked up from germline, CDR1 is DFQATT and CDR2 is SNEGSKA (reference sequence). Deletions cut 3 bases from V and 0 bases from J, with 9 bases between. The time point here: newly diagnosed GD, antithyroid drugs for less than 3 months. Generation of the TCR library employed RNA extracted from PBMCs. Arm-PCR of CDR3 regions with iRepertoire HTBI primers generated TCR beta libraries. TCRdb used MiXCR to reprocess the multiplex PCR reads, holding one entry per CDR3 protein. The sample consists of about 450,000 distinct CDR3 sequences, 14% of them appearing once. Another study also made use of these data, one on T cells in Graves' hyperthyroidism and ophthalmopathy.

This TCR derives from a woman aged 50 to 65 with Graves disease. The rearrangement uses TRBV20-1 and TRBJ2-1; D unresolved. The sample here was peripheral blood mononuclear cells (PBMCs), taken at new diagnosis, from a patient treated with antithyroid drugs. CDR3 sequence: CSASGPSSYNEQFF. The CDR3 coding sequence is TGCAGTGCTAGCGGGCCGAGCTCCTACAATGAGCAGTTCTTC.